A selection of T cell receptor beta chains follows, all from one sample in a study of Graves' ophthalmopathy and Graves' hyperthyroidism. TCRdb fed the multiplex PCR reads into MiXCR, producing one record per CDR3 protein. The repertoire has around 600,000 distinct CDR3 sequences, 35% to 45% of them found once; the top ten carry 3.3%. Sequenced input: peripheral blood. These receptors all stem from an adult man with Graves' ophthalmopathy. Both conserved end residues are part of each CDR3. D genes are given only for firm matches. Size tells how often a clone was seen (once, few, many) or the class of an expanded clone, and some rows leave it out.

J gene,D gene,clone size,V gene,CDR3 DNA,CDR3 protein
TRBJ1-4,NA,many,TRBV6-6,TGTGCCAGCAGTTACTCTGTGAATGAAAAACTGTTTTTT,CASSYSVNEKLFF
TRBJ2-7,NA,few,TRBV9,TGTGCCAGCAGCGTACGCAGGGTGGGTCAGGGGGGGGACGAGCAGTACTTC,CASSVRRVGQGGDEQYF
TRBJ1-5,NA,few,TRBV2,TGTGCCAGCAGCCACAGACAATATAGCAATCAGCCCCAGCATTTT,CASSHRQYSNQPQHF
TRBJ1-4,NA,many,TRBV7-9,TGTGCCAGCAGTAGCCAGGGAGTCGCTAATGAAAAACTGTTTTTT,CASSSQGVANEKLFF
TRBJ1-1,NA,many,TRBV11-3,TGTGCCAGCAGCTCAGGGGAAACTGAAGCTTTCTTT,CASSSGETEAFF
TRBJ1-4,NA,NA,TRBV7-9,TGTGCCAGCAGCTGGGTTGGGGTTGTAGGTGAAAAACTGTTTTTT,CASSWVGVVGEKLFF
TRBJ1-1,NA,NA,TRBV6-5,TGTGCCAGCAGTTACTTAGACAGTCTGGGGGCAAACACTGAAGCTTTCTTT,CASSYLDSLGANTEAFF
TRBJ2-7,NA,once,TRBV29-1,TGCAGCGTTGGGAGGGGGGACTCCTACGAGCAGTACTTC,CSVGRGDSYEQYF
TRBJ2-2,TRBD2,many,TRBV7-2,TGTGCCAGCAGCTTAGTAGGGAGGGGCGGGGAGCTGTTTTTT,CASSLVGRGGELFF
TRBJ1-4,TRBD1,NA,TRBV12-3/TRBV12-4,TGTGCCAGCAAGGGTACAGGGGAGTATGAAAAACTGTTTTTT,CASKGTGEYEKLFF
TRBJ2-5,NA,many,TRBV2,TGTGCCAGCAGCCCACCACGGGCTCTAGAGACCCAGTACTTC,CASSPPRALETQYF
TRBJ2-2,NA,many,TRBV7-7,TGTGCTAGCAGCCCGCGGATGGGGGCCACCGGGGAGCTGTTTTTT,CASSPRMGATGELFF
TRBJ2-7,TRBD2,many,TRBV15,TGTGCCACCAGCAGACTGGGGACTAGCGGGAGCCTCTACGAGCAGTACTTC,CATSRLGTSGSLYEQYF
TRBJ1-1,NA,NA,TRBV19,TGTGCCAGTAGTCAAAACAGACTGGGAACTGAAGCTTTCTTT,CASSQNRLGTEAFF
TRBJ2-7,NA,many,TRBV25-1,TGTGCCAGCAGTGCCCTACCCGGCAGGTCGACCTACGAGCAGTACTTC,CASSALPGRSTYEQYF
TRBJ1-1,NA,many,TRBV15,TGTGCCACCAGCAGAAGTCAGGGCGGCACTGAAGCTTTCTTT,CATSRSQGGTEAFF
TRBJ1-1,NA,many,TRBV4-2,TGTCCCAGGCCCAGAGGGACTGAAGCTTTCTTT,CPRPRGTEAFF
TRBJ2-1,NA,many,TRBV9,TGTGCCAGCAGCGTAGGTGGGGTGATCAATGAGCAGTTCTTC,CASSVGGVINEQFF
TRBJ2-7,TRBD1,NA,TRBV29-1,TGCAGCGTGCCTCAGGGGGCCGGGGAGCTGTACTTC,CSVPQGAGELYF
TRBJ2-7,NA,once,TRBV7-2,TGTGCCAGCTCAGACGGGGCCCGGCGGGAGCAGTACTTC,CASSDGARREQYF
TRBJ1-4,NA,NA,TRBV12-3/TRBV12-4,TGTGCCAGCAGTCCCCCCAGGGGCAAAAGGGAAAAACTGTTTTTT,CASSPPRGKREKLFF
TRBJ1-5,NA,many,TRBV4-1,TGCGCCAGCAGCCAAGAGGACGGCAATCAGCCCCAGCATTTT,CASSQEDGNQPQHF
TRBJ2-7,NA,few,TRBV5-1,TGCGCCAGCAGCTTGAGCGCATCGGGGCTCTACGAGCAGTACTTC,CASSLSASGLYEQYF
TRBJ2-7,TRBD1,many,TRBV20-1,TGCAGTGCTAGAGATTGGGACAGCTACGAGCAGTACTTC,CSARDWDSYEQYF
TRBJ1-4,NA,many,TRBV25-1,TGTGCCAGCAGTGGCCCATTTAATGAAAAACTGTTTTTT,CASSGPFNEKLFF
TRBJ2-5,NA,few,TRBV13,TGTGCCAGCAGCCGAGGGGTTGGGGAGACCCAGTACTTC,CASSRGVGETQYF
TRBJ1-5,NA,many,TRBV7-2,TGTGCCAGCAGCCTACTCGGAGGGGGAGGGGGCAATCAGCCCCAGCATTTT,CASSLLGGGGGNQPQHF
TRBJ2-2,NA,NA,TRBV2,TGTGCCAGCAGTGACCGCCGCGGTTACTCCGGGGAGCTGTTTTTT,CASSDRRGYSGELFF
TRBJ2-6,NA,NA,TRBV29-1,TGCAGCGTTCAACGGGGTTCCGTCCTGACTTTC,CSVQRGSVLTF
TRBJ1-4,NA,few,TRBV11-2,TGTGCCAGCAGCCAAGATGGGGGGAATGAAAAACTGTTTTTT,CASSQDGGNEKLFF
TRBJ2-6,NA,NA,TRBV10-3,TGTGCCATCAGTGAGGGGAGCAGTTCCTCTGGGGCCAACGTCCTGACTTTC,CAISEGSSSSGANVLTF
TRBJ1-5,NA,NA,TRBV11-1,TGTGCCAGCAGTTTCCAGGACAGAAAAAATAGCAATCAGCCCCAGCATTTT,CASSFQDRKNSNQPQHF
TRBJ1-5,TRBD1,many,TRBV10-3,TGTGCCAGCGACAGGGTGTCGAGCAATCAGCCCCAGCATTTT,CASDRVSSNQPQHF
TRBJ1-1,NA,NA,TRBV5-1,TGCGCCAGCACCGCGGACAGCTTCTACACTGAAGCTTTCTTT,CASTADSFYTEAFF
TRBJ2-7,TRBD2,NA,TRBV6-4,TGTGCCAGCAGCGAAAGTAGCGGGAGCTCCTACGAGCAGTACTTC,CASSESSGSSYEQYF
TRBJ2-6,NA,many,TRBV7-8,TGTGCCAGCAGCTTAGGGGCCCGCGGTCCGGCGGCCTTCTCTGGGGCCAACGTCCTGACTTTC,CASSLGARGPAAFSGANVLTF
TRBJ1-5,TRBD1,few,TRBV5-5,TGTGCCAGCAGCTTTCGCGGGACAGGGGAACAGCCCCAGCATTTT,CASSFRGTGEQPQHF
TRBJ2-2,NA,many,TRBV7-9,TGTGCCAGCAGCTTAGCGTCAAGATACACCGGGGAGCTGTTTTTT,CASSLASRYTGELFF
TRBJ1-5,NA,NA,TRBV5-1,TGTGCCAGCAGCCAAGATATCGGGGACGGTCAGCCCCAGCATTTT,CASSQDIGDGQPQHF
TRBJ2-3,NA,many,TRBV7-3,TGTGCCAGCAGTCCGAAACGTTCCCTACTAGGGGATACGCAGTATTTT,CASSPKRSLLGDTQYF
TRBJ2-7,TRBD1,NA,TRBV2,TGTGCCAGCAGTCCGGACAGGGTCATGGACGAGCAGTACTTC,CASSPDRVMDEQYF
TRBJ2-5,TRBD2,once,TRBV7-2,TGTGCCAGCACCCTAGCGGGACCACCAGCGGAGACCCAGTACTTC,CASTLAGPPAETQYF
TRBJ2-3,NA,NA,TRBV29-1,TGCAGCGTCGAGATAGGGAGTGCGGGAGATACGCAGTATTTT,CSVEIGSAGDTQYF
TRBJ2-6,NA,once,TRBV29-1,TGCAGCTCCGGGGCTTCTGGGGCCAACGTCCTGACTTTC,CSSGASGANVLTF
TRBJ1-5,TRBD1,few,TRBV9,TGTGCCAGCAGCCAAGATTGGACAGGGCGAAGCAATCAGCCCCAGCATTTT,CASSQDWTGRSNQPQHF
TRBJ1-1,NA,many,TRBV11-2,TGTGCCAGCAGCTTAGATGCACACGAAGCTTTCTTT,CASSLDAHEAFF